What follows describes a single T cell receptor (beta chain). The record originates from a study of identical twins. TCRdb re-analysed the 5' RACE reads in MiXCR, keeping a single row per CDR3 protein. The sample contains 1,800,000 or so distinct CDR3 sequences, around a third of which appear only once. The TCR originated in a newborn girl in good health. The sample consisted of cord blood.

The CDR3 nucleotides read TGCAGTGCTAGGGGGTGGGCCTATAATTCACCCCTCCACTTT. Its translation: CSARGWAYNSPLHF. The chain couples TRBV20-1 to TRBJ1-6, with unresolved D. V lost 3 bases to trimming and J lost 2 bases, with 8 bases between them. In germline, CDR1 is DFQATT, CDR2 SNEGSKA (reference sequence). This CDR3 region has 14 residues.